This T cell receptor (beta chain) was recorded in a study of identifying expanded T cells in peripheral blood. Collection occurred without any documented infections or immune events in donors. Comments on this clone: What it binds is not known. Other DNA sequences in the same sample also yield this CDR3.

TCRdb's table, derived via immunoSEQ multiplex PCR, lists solely in-frame clones and lacks some. Counted here are more than 65,000 clones, 70% to 90% occurring once; the ten biggest clones make up approximately 2.6%. Germline V gene lookup returns CDR1 SGHTA and CDR2 FQGNSA. The CDR3 is 18 amino acids. Trimming left V 1 base short and J 7 bases short, with 23 bases between. Regarding the study as a whole: Technical replicates showed approximately 1.2 changed clones; around two weeks about 16; four weeks 19. Clone count variance between roughly 2-week samples rose with total template count.

The sample was blood. The chain employs TRBV7-2 and TRBJ1-3, with D tentatively TRBD1 (6 bases). This TCR came from a person between 18 and 70 years old in good health. The CDR3 sequence: CASSLEGVLWGGWNTIYF. DNA of the CDR3: TGTGCCAGCAGCTTAGAGGGGGTTCTGTGGGGGGGGTGGAACACCATATATTTT.